This T cell receptor beta chain stems from a study of cytomegalovirus exposure and HLA in healthy donors. As for the study in general: Most genotyped donors, 65% to 90% of more than 300, had Caucasian-associated genetic ancestry. General study results and limits: It was shown in a later analysis that HLA-associated TCR beta chains were more clonally expanded than other, equally common chains.

As concerns this clone: What it recognizes is unknown.

Each donor was nominally healthy when sampled (though unrecorded immune exposures were likely). PCR primers comprised 60 Vbeta and 13 Jbeta primers. Repertoires were generated with immunoSEQ multiplex PCR, while TCRdb's copy carries only in-frame clones and drops some. The sample yields about 35,000 clones, of which the top ten take up around 3.5%. Trimming took 3 bases from V and 5 from J; bases not matched to a gene: 5. Looked up from germline, CDR1 is SGDLS and CDR2 is YYNGEE. This CDR3 comprises 14 residues. The receptor was isolated from a man aged 40-49 years in good health and CMV-seronegative. The sample comprised PBMCs. The chain combines TRBV9 with TRBJ2-7, with TRBD1 identical over 10 bases. The CDR3 region is CASSAGQGVNEQYF. The CDR3 DNA reads as TGTGCCAGCAGCGCCGGACAGGGGGTAAACGAGCAGTACTTC.